The T cell receptor (beta chain) described here comes from a study of T cell changes during pregnancy in multiple sclerosis. TCRdb's copy holds only in-frame clones and misses some; the assay was immunoSEQ multiplex PCR. This table holds approximately 20,000 clones, 80% to 90% found once. Trimming cost V 2 bases and J 1 base; bases outside gene matches: 2. CDR1 is SEHNR, CDR2 FQNEAQ, per germline (reference sequence). CDR3 length: 14 residues. The receptor's source is a female donor in good health, enrolled as a control in a pregnancy study. The sequenced sample was CD8+ T cells from peripheral blood mononuclear cells, obtained in the third trimester of pregnancy. This chain joins TRBV7-9 and TRBJ2-7, with 7 bases matching TRBD1. The CDR3 loop reads CASSLRDRSYEQYF. The CDR3 bases are TGTGCCAGCAGCTTACGGGACAGATCCTACGAGCAGTACTTC.